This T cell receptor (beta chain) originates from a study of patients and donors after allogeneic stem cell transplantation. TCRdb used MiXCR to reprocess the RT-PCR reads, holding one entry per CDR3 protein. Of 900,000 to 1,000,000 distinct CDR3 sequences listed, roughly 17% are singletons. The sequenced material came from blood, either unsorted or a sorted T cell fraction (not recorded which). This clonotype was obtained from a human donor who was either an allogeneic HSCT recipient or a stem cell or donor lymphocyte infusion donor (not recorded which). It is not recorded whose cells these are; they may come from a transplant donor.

CDR3 sequence (DNA): TGCAGTGCTAGGGGCTCGGGACTCGTATCCTACGAGCAGTACTTC. It is translated as CSARGSGLVSYEQYF. The chain carries TRBV20-1 and TRBJ2-7; D is perhaps TRBD2 (6 bases). The CDR3 totals 15 residues. Germline V gene sequence: CDR1 DFQATT, CDR2 SNEGSKA (reference sequence). V was trimmed by 3 bases and J by 1 base, leaving 16 bases between them.